These 10 T cell receptor beta chains came from one sample sequenced in a study of cytomegalovirus exposure and HLA in healthy donors. Vbeta (60) and Jbeta (13) primers were used in the PCR. The data were produced by immunoSEQ multiplex PCR, yet TCRdb's version contains in-frame clones alone and is incomplete. The listing records about 190,000 clones. The sample taken for sequencing was PBMCs. The receptors come from a woman between 25 and 40 years old in good health and CMV-seropositive.

The chain couples TRBV6-4 to TRBJ1-1; D not resolved. There are 13 residues in the CDR3. The V end was cut by 6 bases, the J end by 4 bases, with 12 bases between. Germline loops: CDR1 MRHNA, CDR2 SNTAGT. CDR3 residues: CASRRVLGTEAFF. DNA of the CDR3: TGTGCCAGCAGGAGGGTTTTGGGCACTGAAGCTTTCTTT.

This rearrangement joins TRBV5-4 to TRBJ2-1; tentative D call: TRBD2 (6 bases). CDR1 is SGHNT and CDR2 is YYREEE in the germline V gene (reference sequence). The CDR3 consists of 16 residues. V was trimmed by 0 bases and J by 3 bases, leaving 13 bases between them. CDR3 DNA sequence: TGTGCCAGCAGCTTGGAAGGCGGGGTTTTCTACAATGAGCAGTTCTTC. Translation gives CASSLEGGVFYNEQFF. The full variable domain, in which reference TRBV5-4 and TRBJ2-1 provide the parts outside the CDR3, is ETGVTQSPTHLIKTRGQQVTLRCSSQSGHNTVSWYQQALGQGPQFIFQYYREEENGRGNFPPRFSGLQFPNYSSELNVNALELDDSALYLCASSLEGGVFYNEQFFGPGTRLTVL.

This rearrangement joins TRBV28 to TRBJ2-5; maybe TRBD2 (6 bases). TRBJ2-7 matches the DNA end more closely, so the J call is doubtful. Germline V gene lookup returns CDR1 MDHEN and CDR2 SYDVKM. The CDR3 totals 13 residues. Written as DNA, the CDR3 is TGTGCCAGCAGTGGGGACTCCTCCTACGAGCAGTACTTC. This codes for CASSGDSSYEQYF.

The rearrangement joins TRBV15 to TRBJ1-5, with TRBD1 identical over 9 bases. The J segment lost 6 bases and the V segment lost 3 bases, leaving 6 bases of the junction unmatched. CDR3 length equals 15 residues. The germline CDR1 and CDR2 sequences are LNHNV and YYDKDF (reference sequence). Written as DNA, the CDR3 is TGTGCCACCAGCAGTCCTACAGGGGGCGGTCAGCCCCAGCATTTT. It translates to CATSSPTGGGQPQHF.

The V call is TRBV19, the J call TRBJ1-1; perhaps TRBD1 as D (6 bases). Germline CDR1 LNHDA, CDR2 SQIVND (reference sequence). The length of the CDR3 is 18 residues. The ends were cut back, 0 bases at V and 0 bases at J, with 17 bases in the middle. CDR3 nucleotides: TGTGCCAGTAGTATAGATCATATGGGGGCACACTTGAACACTGAAGCTTTCTTT. It codes for CASSIDHMGAHLNTEAFF.

The chain employs TRBV28 and TRBJ1-4, with TRBD1 matching over 8 bases. The CDR3 spans 14 residues. V lost 5 bases to trimming and J lost 3 bases; unmatched junction nucleotides: 2. CDR1 MDHEN and CDR2 SYDVKM come from the germline V gene. The CDR3 DNA reads as TGTGCCAGCAGTCGGACAGGGTCTAATGAAAAACTGTTTTTT. Encoded protein: CASSRTGSNEKLFF.

As DNA, the CDR3 is TGTGCCAGCGACGACTGGAGGAGCTACGAGCAGTACTTC. This codes for CASDDWRSYEQYF. The rearrangement links TRBV11-2 to TRBJ2-7; TRBD2 might be the D (5 bases). The germline CDR1 and CDR2 sequences are SGHAT and FQNNGV. CDR3 size: 13 residues. Trimming removed 8 bases from V and 3 bases from J, with 14 bases in between.

The rearrangement joins TRBV9 to TRBJ2-7; 7 positions match TRBD1. Losses at the gene ends were 4 bases for V and 4 bases for J; bases not matched to a gene: 5. The germline gives CDR1 SGDLS, CDR2 YYNGEE. There are 13 residues in the CDR3. CDR3 in amino acids: CASSPQTGYEQYF. The CDR3 DNA follows: TGTGCCAGCAGCCCACAGACAGGGTACGAGCAGTACTTC.

The genes are TRBV2 and TRBJ1-4; D gene unclear. The CDR3 loop spans 15 amino acids. V dropped 6 bases and J dropped 4 bases, with 15 bases sitting between them. Germline values: CDR1 SNHLY, CDR2 FYNNEI. The CDR3 DNA follows: TGTGCCAGCAGGTGGAAGTGGGGAGGTAATGAAAAACTGTTTTTT. This gives the protein CASRWKWGGNEKLFF.

This rearrangement joins TRBV10-2 to TRBJ2-1, with unresolved D. Germline V gene data show CDR1 as WSHSY and CDR2 as SAAADI. The CDR3 loop spans 18 amino acids. V shed 11 bases and J shed 1 base, with 27 bases lying between them. In nucleotides, the CDR3 is TGCGCCTCCTGTCCCGGGTTCTACCCATTACTTTCCTACAATGAGCAGTTCTTC. This translates into CASCPGFYPLLSYNEQFF.